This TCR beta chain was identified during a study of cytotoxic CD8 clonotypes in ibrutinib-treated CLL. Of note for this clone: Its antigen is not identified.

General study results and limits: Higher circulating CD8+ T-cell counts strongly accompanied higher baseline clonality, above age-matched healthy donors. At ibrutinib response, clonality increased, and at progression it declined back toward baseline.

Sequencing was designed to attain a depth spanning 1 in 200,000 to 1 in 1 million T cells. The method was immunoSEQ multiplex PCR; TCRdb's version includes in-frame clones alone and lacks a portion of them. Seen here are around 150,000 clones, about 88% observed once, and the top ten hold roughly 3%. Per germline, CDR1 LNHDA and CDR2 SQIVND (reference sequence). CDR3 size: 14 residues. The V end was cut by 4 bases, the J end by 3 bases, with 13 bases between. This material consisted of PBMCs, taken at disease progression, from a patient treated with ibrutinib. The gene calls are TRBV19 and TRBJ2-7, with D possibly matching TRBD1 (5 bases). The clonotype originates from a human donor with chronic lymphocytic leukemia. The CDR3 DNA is TGTGCCAGTAGTACCCAAGCAGGGTTCTACGAGCAGTACTTC. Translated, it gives CASSTQAGFYEQYF. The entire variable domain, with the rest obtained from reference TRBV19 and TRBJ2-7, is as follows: DGGITQSPKYLFRKEGQNVTLSCEQNLNHDAMYWYRQDPGQGLRLIYYSQIVNDFQKGDIAEGYSVSREKKESFPLTVTSAQKNPTAFYLCASSTQAGFYEQYFGPGTRLTVT.